This T cell receptor beta chain came from a study of monozygotic twins with inflammatory bowel disease. Broader study findings: Fewer clonotypes were shared with others by IBD patients than by healthy twins, especially with disease activity. IBD patients had lower TCRbeta diversity (inverse Simpson) than healthy co-twins.

Of note for this clonotype: The antigen is not known.

Each donor had more than 2 ml of blood drawn. UMIs were attached via template switching, each with a 6-nucleotide sample barcode. For each CDR3 protein, TCRdb gives one entry from its re-call of the 5' RACE reads, without DNA. Reported are approximately 380,000 distinct CDR3 sequences; the ten largest clones contain just over 2.5%. This receptor was identified in a human donor with ulcerative colitis or Crohn's disease, or a healthy co-twin of an affected twin (not recorded which). The specimen sequenced was blood.

CDR3 region: CASSSRLASWEQFF. The chain links TRBV12-3 or TRBV12-4 to TRBJ2-1. The CDR3 sequence is 14 residues long.